These 18 T cell receptor beta chains were all obtained from the same sample, sequenced in a study of cytomegalovirus exposure and HLA in healthy donors. PCR involved 60 Vbeta and 13 Jbeta primers. TCRdb's copy holds only in-frame clones and misses some; the assay was immunoSEQ multiplex PCR. The sample yields more than 140,000 clones, roughly 81% seen once. Sequencing was done on a sample of PBMCs. The origin of the receptors is a female donor in good health and CMV-seronegative.

The V call is TRBV12-5, the J call TRBJ1-1; 7 bases align to TRBD1. V shed 9 bases, J shed 3 bases, and the junction held 16 bases outside the gene matches. Germline-derived CDR1 and CDR2 are LGHNT and FRNRAP. The CDR3 has 16 residues. DNA for the CDR3: TGTGCTAGCAAAGGAGAAACTTGGGACAGCCACACTGAAGCTTTCTTT. It codes for CASKGETWDSHTEAFF.

V usage is TRBV28 and J usage is TRBJ2-7; the D is unclear. CDR1 MDHEN and CDR2 SYDVKM come from the germline V gene. V was pared by 6 bases and J by 2 bases, with 14 bases between. CDR3 length: 14 residues. The CDR3 DNA is TGTGCCAGCAGAGGCGGTACCGAGGCCTACGAGCAGTACTTC. It is translated as CASRGGTEAYEQYF.

The rearrangement joins TRBV5-1 to TRBJ2-1, with D uncertain. Looked up from germline, CDR1 is SGHRS and CDR2 is YFSETQ. This CDR3 has 12 amino acids. Deletions cut 0 bases from V and 5 bases from J, with 3 bases between. This CDR3 is CASSLADNEQFF. CDR3 sequence (DNA): TGCGCCAGCAGCTTGGCGGACAATGAGCAGTTCTTC.

CDR3 DNA sequence: TGTGCCAGCACGCGAAGGGGTGGTGCGGGAGGGAGGTACGAGCAGTACTTC. Translating it yields CASTRRGGAGGRYEQYF. The chain links TRBV27 to TRBJ2-5; 9 nucleotides align to TRBD2. TRBJ2-7 matches the DNA end more closely, so the J call is doubtful. Looked up from germline, CDR1 is MNHEY and CDR2 is SMNVEV (reference sequence). The CDR3 is 17 residues long.

The chain recombines TRBV6-1 with TRBJ2-1; 10 bases are shared with TRBD1. This CDR3 is built from 18 residues. CDR1 is MNHNS and CDR2 is SASEGT in the germline V gene. V lost 4 bases and J lost 5; bases outside the gene matches: 14. CDR3 region: CASSGRRDRGYTHNEQFF. The CDR3 DNA reads as TGTGCCAGCAGTGGCCGAAGGGACAGGGGATACACACACAATGAGCAGTTCTTC.

The chain links TRBV7-6 to TRBJ1-1; D not resolved. The V gene lost 3 bases and the J gene lost 1 base, with 6 bases spanning the gap. This CDR3 contains 13 residues. Germline lookup yields CDR1 SGHVS and CDR2 FNYEAQ. For the CDR3, the DNA is TGTGCCAGCAGCTTCGAACAGAACACTGAAGCTTTCTTT. This codes for CASSFEQNTEAFF. The full variable domain, its missing parts supplied by reference TRBV7-6 and TRBJ1-1, is GAGVSQSPRYKVTKRGQDVALRCDPISGHVSLYWYRQALGQGPEFLTYFNYEAQQDKSGLPNDRFSAERPEGSISTLTIQRTEQRDSAMYRCASSFEQNTEAFFGQGTRLTVV.

The chain couples TRBV4-1 to TRBJ2-7; 15 bases are a match to TRBD2. CDR1 and CDR2 (germline): MGHRA, YSYEKL. The J segment lost 3 bases and the V segment lost 3 bases, leaving 12 bases of the junction unmatched. The CDR3 is made up of 19 amino acids. CDR3 bases: TGCGCCAGCAGCCACACCTTCCCGGGACTAGCGGGAGGTCTCTACGAGCAGTACTTC. Encoded protein: CASSHTFPGLAGGLYEQYF.

The rearrangement joins TRBV27 to TRBJ2-1; D is possibly TRBD2 (6 bases). Germline V gene sequence: CDR1 MNHEY, CDR2 SMNVEV (reference sequence). Trimming took 10 bases from V and 3 from J, leaving 16 bases between them. This CDR3 has 14 amino acids. The CDR3 reads CATQAGRDYNEQFF. CDR3 DNA: TGTGCCACCCAAGCGGGTAGGGACTACAATGAGCAGTTCTTC.

The V gene is TRBV6-1, the J gene TRBJ2-5; D gene uncertain. Germline V lookup: CDR1 MNHNS, CDR2 SASEGT. With 6 bases removed from V and 7 bases from J, the gap between germline ends came to 15 bases. CDR3 length: 13 residues. DNA for the CDR3: TGTGCCAGCAGCAACCCGAACTCAGGGACCCAGTACTTC. Its translation: CASSNPNSGTQYF.

The chain joins TRBV7-3 to TRBJ2-1, with 11 bases identical to TRBD1. Looked up from germline, CDR1 is SGHTA and CDR2 is FQGTGA. CDR3 length: 15 amino acids. The V segment lost 4 bases and the J segment 6 bases; nucleotides outside the gene matches: 5. The CDR3 DNA is TGTGCCAGCAGCTCTGGACAGGGGGCTATCAATGAGCAGTTCTTC. Translated, it gives CASSSGQGAINEQFF.

This clone was seen once. The chain recombines TRBV30 with TRBJ1-5; no clear D. Deletions cut 2 bases from V and 0 bases from J, with 8 bases between. This CDR3 has 14 amino acids. From germline, CDR1 is GTSNPN and CDR2 SVGIG (reference sequence). This CDR3 is CAWSISNSNQPQHF. The CDR3 DNA reads as TGTGCCTGGAGTATTAGTAATAGCAATCAGCCCCAGCATTTT.

In its sample, this clone was seen once. V and J are TRBV27 and TRBJ2-5, with TRBD2 identical over 7 bases. Trimming took 7 bases from V and 3 from J; bases not matched to a gene: 2. Per the germline V gene, CDR1 is MNHEY and CDR2 is SMNVEV (reference sequence). This CDR3 comprises 12 residues. The CDR3 sequence is CASMGGEETQYF. As DNA, the CDR3 is TGTGCCAGCATGGGGGGGGAAGAGACCCAGTACTTC.

The J gene is TRBJ2-7, the V gene TRBV6-6; 8 bases match TRBD1. Germline assignment: CDR1 MNHNY and CDR2 SVGAGI (reference sequence). This CDR3 contains 15 residues. Trimming removed 7 bases from V and 1 base from J; junction bases left unmatched: 9. The CDR3 DNA is TGTGCCAGCAATAAAGGACAGGGAATGTCCTACGAGCAGTACTTC. As protein: CASNKGQGMSYEQYF.

This sequence joins TRBV29-1 and TRBJ1-2; perhaps TRBD1 as D (5 bases). Germline V gene data show CDR1 as SQVTM and CDR2 as ANQGSEA. The CDR3 covers 11 residues. CDR3 nucleotide sequence: TGCAGTACCGACAGTAACTATGGCTACACCTTC. This encodes CSTDSNYGYTF.

About this clone: One end of the junction is discordant with germline, which a read error may explain. The rearrangement joins TRBV19 to TRBJ1-3; D perhaps matches TRBD1 (6 bases). CDR1 LNHDA and CDR2 SQIVND come from the germline V gene (reference sequence). The CDR3 runs 13 residues. The CDR3 here is CPGTPDSGNTIYF. The DNA of the CDR3 is TGCCCCGGGACACCTGATTCTGGAAACACCATATATTTT. The full variable domain, its missing parts supplied by reference TRBV19 and TRBJ1-3, is DGGITQSPKYLFRKEGQNVTLSCEQNLNHDAMYWYRQDPGQGLRLIYYSQIVNDFQKGDIAEGYSVSREKKESFPLTVTSAQKNPTAFYLCPGTPDSGNTIYFGEGSWLTVV.

This clone came up once. The chain has TRBV11-2 and TRBJ1-1; D is perhaps TRBD1 (5 bases). Deletions cut 4 bases from V and 0 bases from J, with 12 bases between. The CDR3 has 15 residues. Germline V gives CDR1 SGHAT, CDR2 FQNNGV. The CDR3 loop is CASSSPMTVNTEAFF. As DNA, the CDR3 is TGTGCCAGCAGCTCACCCATGACAGTGAACACTGAAGCTTTCTTT.

V gene TRBV15 combines with J gene TRBJ1-1; 8 bases fit TRBD1. V shed 3 bases, J shed 0 bases, and the junction held 6 bases outside the gene matches. Germline lookup yields CDR1 LNHNV and CDR2 YYDKDF (reference sequence). The CDR3 length is 16 residues. The CDR3: CATSRARQGMNTEAFF. As DNA, the CDR3 is TGTGCCACCAGCAGGGCCAGACAGGGGATGAACACTGAAGCTTTCTTT. The full variable domain, rest sourced from reference TRBV15 and TRBJ1-1, is DAMVIQNPRYQVTQFGKPVTLSCSQTLNHNVMYWYQQKSSQAPKLLFHYYDKDFNNEADTPDNFQSRRPNTSFCFLDIRSPGLGDTAMYLCATSRARQGMNTEAFFGQGTRLTVV.

This chain connects TRBV2 to TRBJ2-5, with D possibly being TRBD1 (6 bases). Near its end, the DNA agrees better with TRBJ2-7, so the J call may be wrong. Germline V gives CDR1 SNHLY, CDR2 FYNNEI. This CDR3 has 16 amino acids. The CDR3 loop is CASSEIPTGPPYEQYF. Written as DNA, the CDR3 is TGTGCCAGCAGTGAAATACCGACAGGCCCGCCCTACGAGCAGTACTTC.